The entry below gives a single T cell receptor (beta chain) sequence along with its context. The data stem from a study of blood T cell repertoires in COVID-19. For the study at large: Acute and convalescent COVID-19 specimens originated in the United States, Italy and Spain. T cells, B-cell-depleted T cells, or PBMCs supplied cDNA or gDNA.

In the authors' methods: For nucleated cells, counts were estimated from reference gene primer amplification. Measured with immunoSEQ multiplex PCR; TCRdb has only the in-frame clones, and not every one. D and trimming come from the DNA, and the V and J calls and clone size come from that table. Here the sample spans about 160,000 clones, 75% to 90% being singletons. The sequence was obtained from a human donor with acute or convalescent COVID-19. The donor label of this sample is uncertain. Input material: peripheral blood.

DNA of the CDR3: TGTGCCAGCAGCTTAGGACTAACAGGGTTTGGTAACGAAAAACTGTTTTTT. Translated, it gives CASSLGLTGFGNEKLFF. The chain uses TRBV7-9 and TRBJ1-4, with D tentatively TRBD1 (6 bases). V was clipped by 1 base and J by 8 bases, with 20 bases between them. Germline-derived CDR1 and CDR2 are SEHNR and FQNEAQ (reference sequence). This CDR3 is built from 17 residues. Looking up the rest from reference TRBV7-9 and TRBJ1-4 gives the full variable domain: DTGVSQNPRHKITKRGQNVTFRCDPISEHNRLYWYRQTLGQGPEFLTYFQNEAQLEKSRLLSDRFSAERPKGSFSTLEIQRTEQGDSAMYLCASSLGLTGFGNEKLFFGSGTQLSVL.